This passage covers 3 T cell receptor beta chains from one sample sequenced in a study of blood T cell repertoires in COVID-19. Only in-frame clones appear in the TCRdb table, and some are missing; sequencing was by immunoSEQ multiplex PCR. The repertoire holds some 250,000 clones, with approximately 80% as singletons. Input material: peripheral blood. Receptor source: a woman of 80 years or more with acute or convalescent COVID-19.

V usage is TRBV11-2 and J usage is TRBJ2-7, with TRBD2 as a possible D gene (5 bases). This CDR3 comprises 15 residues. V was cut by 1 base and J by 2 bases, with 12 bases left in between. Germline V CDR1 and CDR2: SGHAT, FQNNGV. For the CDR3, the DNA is TGTGCCAGCAGCTTAGTGGGCGGGCCTGCCTACGAGCAGTACTTC. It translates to CASSLVGGPAYEQYF.

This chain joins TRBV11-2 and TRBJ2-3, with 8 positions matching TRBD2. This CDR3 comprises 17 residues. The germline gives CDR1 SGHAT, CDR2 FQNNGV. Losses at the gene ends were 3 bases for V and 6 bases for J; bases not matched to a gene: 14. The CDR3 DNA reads TGTGCCAGCAGCTTCTCCGGAGGCGGGGGGAATGGGGATACGCAGTATTTT. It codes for CASSFSGGGGNGDTQYF.

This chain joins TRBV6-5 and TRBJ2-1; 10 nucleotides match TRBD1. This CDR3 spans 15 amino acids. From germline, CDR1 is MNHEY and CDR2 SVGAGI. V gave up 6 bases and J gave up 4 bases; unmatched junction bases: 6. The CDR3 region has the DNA TGTGCCAGCAGGGGGACAGGGGCAGCATACAATGAGCAGTTCTTC. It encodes CASRGTGAAYNEQFF.